The clone carrying this TCR beta chain was seen just once. The antigen remains unidentified. The CDR3 sequence is 15 residues long. Trimming at V came to 4 bases and at J to 8 bases, leaving 12 bases not matched to a gene. From germline, CDR1 is MRHNA and CDR2 SNTAGT. The data belong to a study of OX40 agonist ivuxolimab in advanced cancers. Study in general: Prior anti-PD-1, anti-PD-L1 or anti-CTLA-4 therapy was allowed; 40% to 50% had some. Partial responses were achieved by three patients, one with hepatocellular carcinoma and two with cutaneous melanoma.

Libraries were prepared by immunoSEQ multiplex PCR; TCRdb keeps only in-frame clonotypes and omits some of them. The table lists 67,000 or so clones, approximately 89% of them singletons, with approximately 1% in the top ten. Regarding the study as a whole: Researchers report that CD8+ T cells had, on average, more expanded clones than CD4+. Among the lowest peripheral clonal expansion occurred in 0.1-3.0 mg/kg partial responders.

Here the sequenced sample was CD4+ or CD8+ T cells sorted from blood, taken in a trial of the OX40 agonist ivuxolimab. The rearrangement uses TRBV6-4 and TRBJ1-1, with 8 bases lining up with TRBD1. This TCR was sampled from an adult with an advanced solid tumor such as melanoma, head and neck, liver or kidney cancer. The CDR3 region is CASSGGTGICEEAFF. Written as DNA, the CDR3 is TGTGCCAGCAGTGGGGGGACAGGAATTTGCGAAGAAGCTTTCTTT.